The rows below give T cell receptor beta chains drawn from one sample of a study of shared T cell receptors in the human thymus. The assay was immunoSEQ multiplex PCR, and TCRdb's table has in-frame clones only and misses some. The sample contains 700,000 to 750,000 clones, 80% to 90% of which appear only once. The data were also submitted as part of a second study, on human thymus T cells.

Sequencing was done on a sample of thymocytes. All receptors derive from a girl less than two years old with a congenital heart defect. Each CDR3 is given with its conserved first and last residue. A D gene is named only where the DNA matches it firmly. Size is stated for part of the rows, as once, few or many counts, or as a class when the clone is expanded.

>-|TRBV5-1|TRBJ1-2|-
TGCGCCAGCTCCGGGGGGAATGACTATGGCTACACCTTC
CASSGGNDYGYTF
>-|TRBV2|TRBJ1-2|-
TGTGCCAGCATAGCACACCACTATGGCTACACCTTC
CASIAHHYGYTF
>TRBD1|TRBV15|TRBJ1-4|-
TGTGCCACCAGCAGATACCGGGACAGCCGGATTGAAAAACTGTTTTTT
CATSRYRDSRIEKLFF
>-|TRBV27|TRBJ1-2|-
TGTGCCAGCAGTTTACAGCGACAGTCCCATGGCTACACCTTC
CASSLQRQSHGYTF
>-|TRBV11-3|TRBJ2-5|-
TGTGCCAGCAGTCCGACAGGAGATCAAGAGACCCAGTACTTC
CASSPTGDQETQYF
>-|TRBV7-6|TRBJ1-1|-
TGTGCCAGCAGCTTAGGGGAGGGATCGAAGGATATGAACACTGAAGCTTTCTTT
CASSLGEGSKDMNTEAFF
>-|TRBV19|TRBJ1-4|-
TGTGCCAGTAAGACGTCGGGCAGGGCGGGATATGAAAAACTGTTTTTT
CASKTSGRAGYEKLFF
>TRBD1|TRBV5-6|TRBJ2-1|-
TGTGCCAGCAGTTTAGCCGGGACAGGATTCATCAATGAGCAGTTCTTC
CASSLAGTGFINEQFF
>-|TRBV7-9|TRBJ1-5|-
TGTGCCAGCAGCTTACTAAATCAGCCCCAGCATTTT
CASSLLNQPQHF
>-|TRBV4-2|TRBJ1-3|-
TGTGCCAGCAGCCAAGAAGCCCTCTCTGGAAACACCATATATTTT
CASSQEALSGNTIYF
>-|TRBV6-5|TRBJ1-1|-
TGTGCCAGCAACCCGACAGGAACCTCCCTTGAAGCTTTCTTT
CASNPTGTSLEAFF
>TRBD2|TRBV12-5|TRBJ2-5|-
TGTGCTAGTGGTTTGGCCCTAGCGGGGGGCCGGAACACTTCCACCCAGTACTTC
CASGLALAGGRNTSTQYF
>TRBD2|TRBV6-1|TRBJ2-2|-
TGTGCCAGCAAGTTACCGGGGGGGCACACCGGGGAGCTGTTTTTT
CASKLPGGHTGELFF
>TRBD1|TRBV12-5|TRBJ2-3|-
TGTGCTAGTGAAAAACCGGGACAGGGAAACCCTAAGGTAGATACGCAGTATTTT
CASEKPGQGNPKVDTQYF
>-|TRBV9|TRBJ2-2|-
TGTGCCAGCAGCGTACCTTTCGATCGGGAACGCGCCGGGGAGCTGTTTTTT
CASSVPFDRERAGELFF
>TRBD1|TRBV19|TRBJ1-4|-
TGTGCCAGTAGACAGGGGAGGATAACTAATGAAAAACTGTTTTTT
CASRQGRITNEKLFF
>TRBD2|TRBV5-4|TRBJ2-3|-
TGTGCCAGCAGCAGGGGGGGTAGCGGGGGTGGGGAGACAGATACGCAGTATTTT
CASSRGGSGGGETDTQYF
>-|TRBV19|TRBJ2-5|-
TGTGCCAGTAAGAATGGGGGGTTGAAGACCCAGTACTTC
CASKNGGLKTQYF
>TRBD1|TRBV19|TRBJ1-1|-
TGTGCCAGTAGTATAGGGGGGACAGGGGCTACGAACACTGAAGCTTTCTTT
CASSIGGTGATNTEAFF
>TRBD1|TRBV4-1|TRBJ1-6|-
TGCGCCAGCAGCCAAGGGGCGGGACAGCTCAATTCACCCCTCCACTTT
CASSQGAGQLNSPLHF
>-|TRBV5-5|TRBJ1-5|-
TGTGCCAGCAGCCCCGGGGATCTAGGGTTGGGAAGTAGCAATCAGCCCCAGCATTTT
CASSPGDLGLGSSNQPQHF
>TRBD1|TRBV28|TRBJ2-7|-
TGTGCCAGCACAAATCGGGGACAGGGTCACTACGAGCAGTACTTC
CASTNRGQGHYEQYF
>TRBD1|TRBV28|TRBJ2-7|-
TGTGCCAGCAGGCAGACAGGGGGCTGGCAGTACTTC
CASRQTGGWQYF
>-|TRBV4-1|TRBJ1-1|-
TGCGCCAGCAGCCAAGATCGATGGAGAGAAGCTTTCTTT
CASSQDRWREAFF
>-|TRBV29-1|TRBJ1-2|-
TGCAGCGTTGAGGCGGTCTATGGCTACACCTTC
CSVEAVYGYTF
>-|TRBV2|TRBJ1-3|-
TGTGCCAGCAGCGATGCGGGGTCCCATGGAAACACCATATATTTT
CASSDAGSHGNTIYF
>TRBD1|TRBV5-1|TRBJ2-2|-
TGCGCCAGCAGTAACGGCGGACAGGACCACACCGGGGAGCTGTTTTTT
CASSNGGQDHTGELFF
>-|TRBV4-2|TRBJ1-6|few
TGTGCCAGCAGCCAAGATCGGCGGCTGCCCCTCCACTTT
CASSQDRRLPLHF
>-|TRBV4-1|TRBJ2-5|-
TGCGCCAGCAGCCAAGACCACCGCAGGGGATCAGAAGAGACCCAGTACTTC
CASSQDHRRGSEETQYF
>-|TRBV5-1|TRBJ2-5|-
TGCGCCAGCAGACCCGGGGTGGAAGAGACCCAGTACTTC
CASRPGVEETQYF
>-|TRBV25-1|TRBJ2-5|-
TGTGCCAGCAGGATGAACAGGGAGACCCAGTACTTC
CASRMNRETQYF
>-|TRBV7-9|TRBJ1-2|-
TGTGCCAGCAGTTTAATTCAGGTTCCCTATGGCTACACCTTC
CASSLIQVPYGYTF
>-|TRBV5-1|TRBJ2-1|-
TGCGCCAGCAGCTTGGCCTCCGGGTTTCTCTGCAATGAGCAGTTCTTC
CASSLASGFLCNEQFF
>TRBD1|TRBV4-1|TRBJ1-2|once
TGCGCCAGCAGCCATCCGGGACAGGGCGACGGCTACACCTTC
CASSHPGQGDGYTF
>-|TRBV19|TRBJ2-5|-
TGTGCCAGTAGTATCCGGTTCCAAGAGACCCAGTACTTC
CASSIRFQETQYF
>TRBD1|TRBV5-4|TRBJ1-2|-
TGTGCCAGCAGGACTACCACCCGGGACAGGGCGGAGGTCAGGGGCTACACCTTC
CASRTTTRDRAEVRGYTF
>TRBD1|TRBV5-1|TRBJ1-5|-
TGCGCCAGCAGCTTAACAGGGGGAGGGGAGCCCCAGCATTTT
CASSLTGGGEPQHF
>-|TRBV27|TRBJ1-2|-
TGTGCCACCAGGGAGGGATACTATGGCTACACCTTC
CATREGYYGYTF
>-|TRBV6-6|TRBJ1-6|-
TGTGCCAGCAGTTACTCGTATCATTCACCCCTCCACTTT
CASSYSYHSPLHF
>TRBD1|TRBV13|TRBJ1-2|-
TGTGCCAGCAGCTACACCACCGGGACAGGGAGCGGCTACACCTTC
CASSYTTGTGSGYTF
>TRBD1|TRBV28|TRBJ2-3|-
TGTGCCAGCAGTTTATTCCGCAGGGGGCGCACAGATACGCAGTATTTT
CASSLFRRGRTDTQYF